Listed below are T cell receptor beta chains from one sample, sequenced in a study of graft-versus-host responses after intestinal transplantation. Their target antigens are unknown. Clones were sequenced by immunoSEQ multiplex PCR, and TCRdb holds only the in-frame ones, with some missing. The sample records about 94,000 clones, 75% to 95% being singletons. The specimen was unstimulated CD8+ T cells sorted from spleen or lymph node cells, collected before intestinal transplant. These receptor sequences come from a human donor who received an intestinal transplant. Each CDR3 is given with its conserved first and last residue. The D gene is left open where the match is weak. For some rows the clone size is stated as once, few or many, or as a class when expanded; others skip it.

D,J,V,size,DNA,CDR3
-,TRBJ1-5,TRBV19,-,TGTGCCAGTACCGAATGGGACACCTACAATCAGCCCCAGCATTTT,CASTEWDTYNQPQHF
-,TRBJ1-5,TRBV4-1,-,TGCGCCAGCAGCCAAGGGGCGGGGGCACAACAGCCCCAGCATTTT,CASSQGAGAQQPQHF
TRBD2,TRBJ2-1,TRBV5-1,-,TGCGCCAGCAGCGAATGGACTAGCGGGGTATACAATGAGCAGTTCTTC,CASSEWTSGVYNEQFF
-,TRBJ2-3,TRBV7-2,-,TGTGCCAGCAGCCCAGAACTAGCTATCACAGATACGCAGTATTTT,CASSPELAITDTQYF
-,TRBJ1-2,TRBV7-9,-,TGTGCCAGCAGCTTAATTGGGCTGAATGGCTACACCTTC,CASSLIGLNGYTF
-,TRBJ2-1,TRBV2,-,TGTGCCAGCAGTGAACGGGATCTGGGGACATATGAGCAGTTCTTC,CASSERDLGTYEQFF
-,TRBJ2-5,TRBV4-1,-,TGCGCCAGCAGCCAGTCCCCCCAGGAGACCCAGTACTTC,CASSQSPQETQYF
TRBD2,TRBJ2-1,TRBV27,once,TGTGCCAGCAGAACTAGCGGCTCCTACAATGAGCAGTTCTTC,CASRTSGSYNEQFF
-,TRBJ1-5,TRBV6-1,-,TGTGCCAGCAGTGAATGGGGGGGCGGGAATCAGCCCCAGCATTTT,CASSEWGGGNQPQHF
-,TRBJ2-3,TRBV21-1,-,TGTGCCAGCAGCAAATGGGGACAGGACCTCTCCGGGGATCCTACGAATACGCAGTATTTT,CASSKWGQDLSGDPTNTQYF
TRBD2,TRBJ2-7,TRBV30,-,TGTGCCTGGAGTGGGGGCGGGGGGACGTACGAGCAGTACTTC,CAWSGGGGTYEQYF
-,TRBJ2-5,TRBV11-2,-,TGTGCCAGCAGCTTAGCGCAAGAGACCCAGTACTTC,CASSLAQETQYF
-,TRBJ1-1,TRBV28,once,TGTGCCAGCAGTTTCCACAGGGCGAACACTGAAGCTTTCTTT,CASSFHRANTEAFF
TRBD2,TRBJ2-5,TRBV4-1,-,TGCGCCAGCAGCCAAGACGGCGGGGGAGGGGAGACCCAGTACTTC,CASSQDGGGGETQYF
TRBD2,TRBJ2-1,TRBV7-9,-,TGTGCCAGCACGGTAAACGCGGGAGGGTACAATGAGCAGTTCTTC,CASTVNAGGYNEQFF
TRBD2,TRBJ2-3,TRBV29-1,-,TGCAGCGTTGAACTAGGTCGGCGGGAGATGGGAGATACGCAGTATTTT,CSVELGRREMGDTQYF
-,TRBJ1-2,TRBV5-6,-,TGTGCCAGCAGCTTGGTTTCAGCGATCAATCCCCTCTATGGCTACACCTTC,CASSLVSAINPLYGYTF
-,TRBJ1-1,TRBV10-3,-,TGTGCCATTTCAGGTGCGGGGCATGAGAACACTGAAGCTTTCTTT,CAISGAGHENTEAFF
-,TRBJ2-7,TRBV7-8,-,TGTGCCAGCAGCTTGCGGGCCCCCTACGAGCAGCACTTC,CASSLRAPYEQHF
-,TRBJ1-4,TRBV4-3,few,TGCGCCAGCAGCCAAGAGGCGCGGAGGGCTAATGAAAAACTGTTTTTT,CASSQEARRANEKLFF
TRBD1,TRBJ2-2,TRBV5-1,-,TGCGCCAGCAGCTCCCAACAGGGGGCGAACACCGGGGAGCTGTTTTTT,CASSSQQGANTGELFF
TRBD2,TRBJ2-1,TRBV4-1,-,TGCGCCAGCAGCCAAGAAGCTAGCGGGATGTACAATGAGCAGTTCTTC,CASSQEASGMYNEQFF
TRBD1,TRBJ2-5,TRBV7-9,-,TGTGCCAGCAGTTGGGACAGTGGGGAGGAGACCCAGTACTTC,CASSWDSGEETQYF
-,TRBJ2-2,TRBV11-2,-,TGTGCCAGCAGCTTACTAGAAAGCCCCGGGGAGCTGTTTTTT,CASSLLESPGELFF
TRBD1,TRBJ1-2,TRBV7-9,-,TGTGCCAGCAGCTTAGCGGAGGGGACAGTGGATGGCTACACCTTC,CASSLAEGTVDGYTF
-,TRBJ2-7,TRBV2,-,TGTGCCAGCAGTAAACAGGGATTAGGGTACTTC,CASSKQGLGYF
TRBD1,TRBJ1-2,TRBV5-4,-,TGTGCCAGCAGCCTGGACAGGGGGCTTTACTATGGCTACACCTTC,CASSLDRGLYYGYTF
TRBD1,TRBJ2-7,TRBV4-1,-,TGCGCCAGCAGCCAAGTGACCGACAGGGTAGGATACGAGCAGTACTTC,CASSQVTDRVGYEQYF
TRBD2,TRBJ2-7,TRBV28,once,TGTGCCAGCAGTTTGGGACTAGCGGGAGCCTACGAGCAGTACTTC,CASSLGLAGAYEQYF
TRBD2,TRBJ2-7,TRBV7-6,once,TGTGCCAGCAGCTTTACGGGGGGAGAGCAGTACTTC,CASSFTGGEQYF
TRBD1,TRBJ2-1,TRBV5-1,once,TGCGCCAGCAGCCGGGACAGGGCTCAGCAGTTCTTC,CASSRDRAQQFF